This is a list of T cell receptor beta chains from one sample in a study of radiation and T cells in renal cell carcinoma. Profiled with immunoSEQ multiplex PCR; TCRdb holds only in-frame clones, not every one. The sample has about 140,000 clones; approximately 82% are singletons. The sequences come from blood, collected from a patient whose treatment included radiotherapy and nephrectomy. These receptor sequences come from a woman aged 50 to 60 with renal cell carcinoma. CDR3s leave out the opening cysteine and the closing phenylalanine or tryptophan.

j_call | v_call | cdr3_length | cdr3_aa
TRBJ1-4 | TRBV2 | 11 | ASSPGGFEKLF
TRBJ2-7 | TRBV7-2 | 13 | ASSVVAGSSYEQY
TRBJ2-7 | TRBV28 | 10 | ASRETGGEQY
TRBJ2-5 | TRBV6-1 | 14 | ASSEGGTSGIETQY
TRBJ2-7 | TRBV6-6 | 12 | ASNSLGDSYEQY
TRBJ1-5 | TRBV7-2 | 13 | ASSLVGLGSQPQH
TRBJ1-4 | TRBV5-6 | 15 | ASSWGPGAVGNEKLF
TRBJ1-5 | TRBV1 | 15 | TSSQDPPGEGNQPQH
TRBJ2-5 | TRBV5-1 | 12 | ASSPGTSRQTQY
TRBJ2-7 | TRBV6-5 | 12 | ASNSGTGSYEQY
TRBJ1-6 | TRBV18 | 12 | ASSPGSGNSPLH
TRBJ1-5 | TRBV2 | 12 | ASRMGYSNQPQH
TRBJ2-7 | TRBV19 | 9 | ASLHWDEQY
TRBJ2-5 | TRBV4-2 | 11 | ASSYDIKETQY
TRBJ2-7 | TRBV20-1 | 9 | SEGQNYEQY
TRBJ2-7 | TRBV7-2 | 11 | ASSMGQSYEQY
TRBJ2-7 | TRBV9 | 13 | ASSVSSGGDYEQY
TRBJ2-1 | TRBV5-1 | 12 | ASSLAISVNEQF
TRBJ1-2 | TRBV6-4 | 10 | ASSDEGRGYT
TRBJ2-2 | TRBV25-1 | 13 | ASQQTGVNTGELF
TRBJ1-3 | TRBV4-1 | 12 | ASSSGRGGNTIY
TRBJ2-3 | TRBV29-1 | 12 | SVWGSSSTDTQY
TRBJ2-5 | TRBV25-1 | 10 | ASSEEGATQY
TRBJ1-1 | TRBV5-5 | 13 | ASSLAPGPNTEAF
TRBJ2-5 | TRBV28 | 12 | ASSLSPQEETQY
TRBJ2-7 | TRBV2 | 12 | ASSGPGAGEGQY
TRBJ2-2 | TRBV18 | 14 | ASSPSTGANTGELF
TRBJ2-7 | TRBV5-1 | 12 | ATREAVSSYEQY
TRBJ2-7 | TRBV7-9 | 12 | ASSLNQGSYEQY
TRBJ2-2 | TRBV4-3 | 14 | ASSQEAGRNTGELF
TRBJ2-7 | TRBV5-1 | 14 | ASSLEGIRQSYEQY
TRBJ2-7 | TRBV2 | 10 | ASSAGFYEQY
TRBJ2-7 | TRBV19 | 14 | ASSIGGGGLGYEQY